A selection of T cell receptor beta chains follows, all from one sample in a study of blood T cell repertoires in COVID-19. The method was immunoSEQ multiplex PCR; TCRdb's version includes in-frame clones alone and lacks a portion of them. The repertoire includes around 190,000 clones, about 86% of them detected once, and over 7% sits in the top ten. Sequences were obtained from peripheral blood. Receptors originate from a man aged 50 to 60 with active or convalescent COVID-19. CDR3s include the opening cysteine and the closing phenylalanine or tryptophan. The order of the fields is V gene, CDR3 protein.

>TRBV29-1
CSVPRQYGDTQYF
>TRBV28
CASRPEGGLYQPQHF
>TRBV2
CASSEVWTVKGQPQHF
>TRBV5-1
CASSLDLVSGNTIYF
>TRBV28
CASSGTISGLYEQYF
>TRBV25-1
CATQAGGAYGYTF
>TRBV28
CAIKRGGNTGELFF
>TRBV10-1
CASSEIPGDGYTF
>TRBV27
CASSARHGEKLFF
>TRBV6-2/TRBV6-3
CASSHSNTEAFF
>TRBV29-1
CSVAQNGYTF
>TRBV7-2
CASSFRPGEKLFF
>TRBV27
CASRALDRDDGYTF
>TRBV19
CASSIGPGGYTF
>TRBV18
CASSPVRGIEQFF
>TRBV24-1
CATSDPGLAGGPYNEQFF
>TRBV7-2
CASSLLRTDTQYF
>TRBV5-1
CASREGADTQYF
>TRBV10-3
CAISETSGHYNEQFF
>TRBV11-3
CASDWLREMNTEAFF
>TRBV14
CASSRERDRRGETQYF
>TRBV29-1
CSVGHPNYGYTF
>TRBV24-1
CATSDPTSGGDQETQYF
>TRBV28
CASNRALGVWEKLFF
>TRBV4-1
CASSQISVRGRSGANVLTF
>TRBV19
CASKDTNTGELFF
>TRBV11-2
CASSLSAVSSYEQYF
>TRBV5-1
CASSGTGYSGANVLTF
>TRBV11-2
CASSLRDRGGNSPLHF
>TRBV5-1
CASSLLFGGTSGYYNEQFF
>TRBV11-2
CASSFGVEEQYF
>TRBV9
CASSPLSNGVYEQYF
>TRBV9
CASSVGGKIDSPLHF
>TRBV4-3
CASSQEGSGGHAKNIQYF
>TRBV18
CASSPALRGGKETQYF
>TRBV18
CASSPEGGGHGYGYTF
>TRBV6-5
CAYKGRGYNEQFF
>TRBV13
CASKLVRDYEQYF
>TRBV11-3
CASRREMNTEAFF
>TRBV6-1
CASSEAAAVTGELFF
>TRBV7-2
CASSLTGQGAPYEQYF
>TRBV11-2
CASSLDSQIYGYTF